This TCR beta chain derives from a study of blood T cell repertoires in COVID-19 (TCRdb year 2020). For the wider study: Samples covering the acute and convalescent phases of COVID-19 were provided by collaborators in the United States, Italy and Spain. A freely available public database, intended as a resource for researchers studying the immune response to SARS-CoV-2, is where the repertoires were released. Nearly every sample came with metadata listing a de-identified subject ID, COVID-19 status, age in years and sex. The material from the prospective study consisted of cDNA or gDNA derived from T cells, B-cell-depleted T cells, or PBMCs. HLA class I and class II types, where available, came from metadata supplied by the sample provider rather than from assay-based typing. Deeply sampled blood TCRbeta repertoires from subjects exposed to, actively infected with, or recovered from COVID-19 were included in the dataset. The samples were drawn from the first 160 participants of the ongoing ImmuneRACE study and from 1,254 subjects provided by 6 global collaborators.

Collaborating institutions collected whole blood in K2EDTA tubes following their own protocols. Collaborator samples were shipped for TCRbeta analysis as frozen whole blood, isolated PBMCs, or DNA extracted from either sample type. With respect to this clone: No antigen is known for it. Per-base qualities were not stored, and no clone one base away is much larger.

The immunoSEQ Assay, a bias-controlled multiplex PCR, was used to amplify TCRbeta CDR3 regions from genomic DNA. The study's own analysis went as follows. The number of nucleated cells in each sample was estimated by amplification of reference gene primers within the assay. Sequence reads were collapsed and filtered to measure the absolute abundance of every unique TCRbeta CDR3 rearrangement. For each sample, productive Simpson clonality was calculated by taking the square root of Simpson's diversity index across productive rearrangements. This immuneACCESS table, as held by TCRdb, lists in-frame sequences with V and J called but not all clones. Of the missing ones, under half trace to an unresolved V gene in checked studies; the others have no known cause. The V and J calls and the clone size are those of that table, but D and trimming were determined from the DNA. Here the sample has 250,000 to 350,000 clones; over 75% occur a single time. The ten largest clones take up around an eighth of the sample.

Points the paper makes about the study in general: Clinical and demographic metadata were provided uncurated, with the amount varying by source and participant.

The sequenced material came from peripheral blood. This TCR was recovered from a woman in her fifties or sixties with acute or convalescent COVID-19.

CDR3 reads: CAWSVGVLAGPRGEQYF. The DNA reads as follows: TGTGCCTGGAGTGTGGGGGTCCTAGCGGGCCCGCGGGGCGAGCAGTACTTC. Recombination connected TRBV30 to TRBJ2-7; TRBD2 matches 8 bases in the middle. Compared with germline, V lacks 0 bases and J lacks 6 bases; bases without a gene match: 16. CDR1 and CDR2 were assigned from the germline V gene (reference sequence) as GTSNPN and SVGIG. From cysteine to phenylalanine, the CDR3 is 17 amino acids long. Left in the record is the CDR3 DNA by itself, 51 bases read in frame from the first base.